Shown below are 15 T cell receptor beta chains from a single sample sequenced in a study of T cells after yellow fever vaccination. In TCRdb, the 5' RACE reads were re-called with MiXCR into one record per CDR3 protein. Here the sample spans some 350,000 distinct CDR3 sequences, around 6.5% being singletons. Sample: PBMCs, taken 5 days after the yellow fever booster vaccination. These receptors were taken from a man aged 25 to 40 who received the YFV17D yellow fever vaccine.

At least ten counts were recorded for this clonotype. V and J are TRBV28 and TRBJ1-6, with 9 bases identical to TRBD1. V lost 7 bases, J lost 8 bases, and 6 bases stayed unmatched. From germline, CDR1 is MDHEN and CDR2 SYDVKM. This CDR3 contains 14 residues. CDR3 sequence reads: CASTTGQGYSPLHF. DNA for the CDR3: TGTGCCAGCACAACGGGACAGGGTTATTCACCCCTCCACTTT.

This clonotype was observed a handful of times. The chain combines TRBV20-1 with TRBJ2-3; D is ambiguous. Germline CDR1 DFQATT, CDR2 SNEGSKA (reference sequence). The CDR3 is 13 residues long. Trimming took 4 bases from V and 0 from J, leaving 8 bases between them. CDR3 region: CSANIGSTDTQYF. The CDR3 bases are TGCAGTGCTAACATCGGGAGCACAGATACGCAGTATTTT.

The chain joins TRBV14 to TRBJ2-1, with TRBD2 identical over 9 bases. The CDR3 is 14 residues long. V was pared by 2 bases and J by 9 bases, with 5 bases of the junction left unmatched. Germline-derived CDR1 and CDR2 are SGHDN and FVKESK. The DNA of the CDR3 is TGTGCCAGCAGCCAAATAGCGGGAGTCGGTGAGCAGTTCTTC. Protein: CASSQIAGVGEQFF.

For this clonotype: One end of the junction fails to match germline, which may point to a read error. The genes are TRBV7-3 and TRBJ2-2, with a weak D call TRBD2 (6 bases). The germline V gene encodes CDR1 SGHTA and CDR2 FQGTGA. The CDR3 is 14 amino acids. The CDR3, as DNA: TGTGCCAGCAGCTTATCGGACGTCTCCGGGGGGCTGTTTTTT. It is translated as CASSLSDVSGGLFF.

The chain combines TRBV14 with TRBJ1-1, with D possibly being TRBD1 (6 bases). V gave up 4 bases and J gave up 6 bases, with 24 bases separating them. This CDR3 has 17 amino acids. The germline gives CDR1 SGHDN, CDR2 FVKESK. CDR3 nucleotides: TGTGCCAGCAGCCGACTAAGAGGGACACTCACTGGGGCTGAAGCTTTCTTT. Translation: CASSRLRGTLTGAEAFF.

The chain has TRBV12-3 or TRBV12-4 and TRBJ2-1; tentatively, D is TRBD2 (6 bases). The ends were cut back, 4 bases at V and 7 bases at J, with 14 bases in the middle. The CDR3 is 14 amino acids. CDR3 in DNA: TGTGCCAGCAGTTGGTGGGACTCGAAAAATGAGCAGTTCTTC. Its translation is CASSWWDSKNEQFF.

This clonotype was counted a few times. The chain joins TRBV20-1 to TRBJ2-1; weak D call: TRBD2 (6 bases). This CDR3 has 15 amino acids. Germline CDR1 and CDR2: DFQATT and SNEGSKA (reference sequence). Trimming stripped 3 bases from V and 8 bases from J, with 20 bases between. CDR3 DNA sequence: TGCAGTGCTAGGGCACGGGAGACTACTCTCGATGAGCAGTTCTTC. Amino acid sequence: CSARARETTLDEQFF.

The chain is built from TRBV5-1 and TRBJ2-1; 11 bases are shared with TRBD1. Germline assignment: CDR1 SGHRS and CDR2 YFSETQ. The CDR3 is made up of 16 amino acids. The junction had 8 bases not matched to a gene; V was cut back by 5 bases and J by 4 bases. In nucleotides, the CDR3 is TGCGCCAGCAGAGTCGGGACAGGGGGTACGTACAATGAGCAGTTCTTC. Residues: CASRVGTGGTYNEQFF.

There are a few counts of this clonotype. This chain uses TRBV20-1 with TRBJ2-3; 9 bases line up with TRBD2. The germline gives CDR1 DFQATT, CDR2 SNEGSKA (reference sequence). J lost 6 bases, V lost 3 bases, and 7 bases had no gene match. This CDR3 has 14 residues. The CDR3 nucleotides read TGCAGTGCTAGTTCGGGACTAGCATCCGATACGCAGTATTTT. Its protein product is CSASSGLASDTQYF.

This clonotype has ten or more counts. The genes are TRBV11-2 and TRBJ2-3, with 7 bases that match TRBD2. The CDR3 loop spans 15 amino acids. Germline V gives CDR1 SGHAT, CDR2 FQNNGV. V shed 1 base and J 4 bases; nucleotides not matched to a gene: 5. CDR3 sequence reads: CASSLVLAVADTQYF. The CDR3 nucleotides read TGTGCCAGCAGCTTAGTCCTAGCGGTCGCAGATACGCAGTATTTT. The full variable domain, in which reference TRBV11-2 and TRBJ2-3 provide the parts outside the CDR3, is EAGVAQSPRYKIIEKRQSVAFWCNPISGHATLYWYQQILGQGPKLLIQFQNNGVVDDSQLPKDRFSAERLKGVDSTLKIQPAKLEDSAVYLCASSLVLAVADTQYFGPGTRLTVL.

V gene TRBV11-2 combines with J gene TRBJ2-3; 9 nucleotides align to TRBD2. The V gene end was trimmed by 5 bases and the J gene end by 3 bases; junction bases not matched to a gene: 9. Germline loops: CDR1 SGHAT, CDR2 FQNNGV. This CDR3 comprises 16 residues. CDR3 region: CASSLRLAALTDTQYF. CDR3 sequence (DNA): TGTGCCAGCAGCCTGCGACTAGCGGCACTGACAGATACGCAGTATTTT. The full variable domain, its missing parts supplied by reference TRBV11-2 and TRBJ2-3, is EAGVAQSPRYKIIEKRQSVAFWCNPISGHATLYWYQQILGQGPKLLIQFQNNGVVDDSQLPKDRFSAERLKGVDSTLKIQPAKLEDSAVYLCASSLRLAALTDTQYFGPGTRLTVL.

With regard to this clonotype: The conserved phenylalanine or tryptophan is not found at the CDR3 terminus, so this likely reflects a read error. For the CDR3, the DNA is TGCGCCAGCAGCCCGTCCTTGGGAGGCACCAGCACAGATACGCAGTATATT. Amino acids: CASSPSLGGTSTDTQYI. The chain combines TRBV4-3 with TRBJ2-3, with D tentatively TRBD2 (6 bases). V dropped 4 bases and J dropped 0 bases, with 17 bases sitting between them. Germline-derived CDR1 and CDR2 are LGHNA and YSLEER. The CDR3 runs to 17 residues.

The sample holds many counts of this clonotype. The J gene is TRBJ2-1, the V gene TRBV30; TRBD2 aligns across 13 bases. The V gene's germline CDR1 is GTSNPN and CDR2 SVGIG (reference sequence). With 3 bases clipped from V and 4 bases from J, the junction kept 6 bases outside the gene matches. The CDR3 has 16 amino acids. CDR3 in DNA: TGTGCCTGGAGGTTGGGGACTAGCGGGAAATACAATGAGCAGTTCTTC. Its protein is CAWRLGTSGKYNEQFF.

This clonotype was recorded a few times. V and J are TRBV28 and TRBJ1-5; D gene uncertain. Germline CDR1 MDHEN, CDR2 SYDVKM. The CDR3 has 14 amino acids. Trimming took 4 bases from V and 6 from J, leaving 13 bases between them. The CDR3 DNA sequence: TGTGCCAGCAGTTCGGTAGTCGAGGGTCAGCCCCAGCATTTT. This gives the protein CASSSVVEGQPQHF.

Only a few counts were recorded for this clonotype. This sequence joins TRBV21-1 and TRBJ2-7. TRBV21-1 represents a pseudogene. The CDR3 consists of 16 residues. CDR3 nucleotides: TGTGCCAGCAGCAAAGTCCTTCGGGATGCTCCCTACGAGCAGTACTTC. This gives the protein CASSKVLRDAPYEQYF.